Presented here are 25 T cell receptor beta chains from one specimen sequenced in a study of cytomegalovirus exposure and HLA in healthy donors. The PCR contained 60 Vbeta and 13 Jbeta primers. Sequencing was performed with immunoSEQ multiplex PCR; in TCRdb, only in-frame clones are kept and a portion is missing. The data contain about 210,000 clones, approximately 80% of them singletons. Input material: PBMCs. The origin of the receptors is a woman aged 45-59 years in good health and CMV-seropositive.

The chain is built from TRBV6-5 and TRBJ2-2, with 8 bases identical to TRBD1. The germline V gene encodes CDR1 MNHEY and CDR2 SVGAGI. The CDR3 spans 16 residues. With V trimmed by 4 bases and J by 6 bases, 10 bases remained unmatched. The CDR3 loop is CASSLSQGAPPGELFF. The CDR3 DNA reads as TGTGCCAGCAGTTTAAGTCAGGGGGCGCCGCCCGGGGAGCTGTTTTTT.

The chain employs TRBV6-1 and TRBJ1-1; maybe TRBD1 (6 bases). V dropped 6 bases and J dropped 10 bases, with 21 bases sitting between them. In germline, CDR1 is MNHNS, CDR2 SASEGT. This CDR3 contains 14 residues. In DNA form, the CDR3 reads TGTGCCAGCAGGCCCCCTAACAGGGACGCTGCAGCTTTCTTT. Protein sequence: CASRPPNRDAAAFF.

This clone was picked up one time. The chain has TRBV19 and TRBJ1-5, with 11 bases fitting TRBD1. The CDR3 extends over 16 amino acids. V was clipped by 3 bases and J by 5 bases; unmatched bases: 6. The V gene's germline CDR1 is LNHDA and CDR2 SQIVND (reference sequence). The chain's CDR3 is CASSIIGTGGDQPQHF. The CDR3 DNA is TGTGCCAGTAGTATCATAGGGACAGGGGGAGATCAGCCCCAGCATTTT.

This rearrangement joins TRBV7-8 to TRBJ2-2; 7 bases line up with TRBD2. The CDR3 is 19 amino acids. V was pared by 4 bases and J by 6 bases, with 20 bases of the junction left unmatched. Germline values: CDR1 SGHVS, CDR2 FQNEAQ. The CDR3 loop reads CASSSRRAVREGIAGELFF. In DNA, the CDR3 is TGTGCCAGCAGCTCCAGAAGGGCAGTCAGGGAGGGAATCGCCGGGGAGCTGTTTTTT.

The chain carries TRBV6-5 and TRBJ2-2, with D possibly being TRBD1 (5 bases). The ends were cut back, 7 bases at V and 6 bases at J, with 12 bases in the middle. The CDR3 is made up of 13 amino acids. Germline CDR1 is MNHEY and CDR2 is SVGAGI. The CDR3 DNA reads TGTGCCAGCACGTTCAGGGCATCCGGGGAGCTGTTTTTT. Its protein product is CASTFRASGELFF.

The chain recombines TRBV4-1 with TRBJ2-5, with a tentative D call TRBD2 (6 bases). Trimming pared 3 bases from V and 4 bases from J, leaving 12 bases between. The CDR3 runs 14 residues. Germline V gene lookup returns CDR1 MGHRA and CDR2 YSYEKL. In nucleotides, the CDR3 is TGCGCCAGCAGCCACGGGCAGGAGGGAGAGACCCAGTACTTC. This encodes CASSHGQEGETQYF.

The chain employs TRBV7-2 and TRBJ2-5; D is possibly TRBD1 (6 bases). V lost 2 bases to trimming and J lost 5 bases, with 15 bases between them. This CDR3 is 15 amino acids long. Germline loops: CDR1 SGHTA, CDR2 FQGNSA. CDR3 region: CASSLSSGVGETQYF. The CDR3 DNA sequence: TGTGCCAGCAGCTTATCTTCAGGGGTCGGTGAGACCCAGTACTTC.

V and J are TRBV9 and TRBJ2-2; unclear D gene. Trimming stripped 4 bases from V and 5 bases from J, with 15 bases between. CDR1 is SGDLS and CDR2 is YYNGEE in the germline V gene. This CDR3 has 15 amino acids. The CDR3, as DNA: TGTGCCAGCAGCCCCCGGCCCGGGTGGACCGGGGAGCTGTTTTTT. It specifies CASSPRPGWTGELFF.

The chain links TRBV10-3 to TRBJ1-2, with no clear D. Trimming removed 10 bases at V and 0 bases at J, with 12 bases between. The germline gives CDR1 ENHRY, CDR2 SYGVKD. This CDR3 region has 13 residues. The CDR3 coding sequence is TGTGCCACTCACCCCGGGGCTAACTATGGCTACACCTTC. Amino acids: CATHPGANYGYTF.

The chain uses TRBV30 and TRBJ1-1; possibly TRBD1 for D (5 bases). The germline V gene encodes CDR1 GTSNPN and CDR2 SVGIG (reference sequence). The length of the CDR3 is 12 residues. The germline V and J ends were trimmed by 3 bases and 5 bases, with 10 bases remaining between them. The CDR3 spells CAWRGGVTEAFF. DNA for the CDR3: TGTGCCTGGAGGGGGGGGGTTACTGAAGCTTTCTTT.

This clone was detected once. V is TRBV5-1 and J is TRBJ1-2; TRBD1 matches at 12 bases. J lost 7 bases, V lost 3 bases, and 22 bases had no gene match. The CDR3 is 20 residues long. Germline CDR1 reads SGHRS; CDR2 reads YFSETQ. The chain's CDR3 is CASSWNPLGDRGRQGGGYTF. CDR3 DNA sequence: TGCGCCAGCAGCTGGAACCCCCTTGGGGACAGGGGGCGCCAGGGTGGTGGCTACACCTTC.

The rearrangement joins TRBV7-2 to TRBJ2-5; weak D call: TRBD2 (5 bases). The CDR3 totals 13 residues. Per germline, CDR1 SGHTA and CDR2 FQGNSA. V was pared by 7 bases and J by 5 bases, with 14 bases between. The CDR3 loop is CASTRKPGETQYF. Written as DNA, the CDR3 is TGTGCCAGCACCCGTAAACCGGGGGAGACCCAGTACTTC.

V gene TRBV6-6 combines with J gene TRBJ2-3, with TRBD1 matching over 12 bases. The germline gives CDR1 MNHNY, CDR2 SVGAGI (reference sequence). CDR3 length: 15 amino acids. V lost 4 bases and J lost 8; bases outside the gene matches: 7. In nucleotides, the CDR3 is TGTGCCAGCAGTTCGGGACAGGGGGCTTTGGGTACGCAGTATTTT. Translation gives CASSSGQGALGTQYF.

The chain employs TRBV29-1 and TRBJ1-2; a possible D gene is TRBD1 (6 bases). The CDR3 has 12 residues. The V gene's germline CDR1 is SQVTM and CDR2 ANQGSEA. V gave up 8 bases and J gave up 7 bases, with 17 bases separating them. The CDR3 DNA sequence: TGCAGCACCAATAGGGGGGGTAGTGGCTACACCTTC. Translating gives CSTNRGGSGYTF.

The V call is TRBV7-2, the J call TRBJ1-5; the D is unclear. Germline CDR1 reads SGHTA; CDR2 reads FQGNSA. V gave up 4 bases and J gave up 0 bases, with 16 bases separating them. The CDR3 sequence is 17 residues long. CDR3 sequence (DNA): TGTGCCAGCAGCTCCAAAGTGACGGGGTATAGCAATCAGCCCCAGCATTTT. Amino acid sequence: CASSSKVTGYSNQPQHF.

This chain links TRBV19 with TRBJ1-4; 10 nucleotides agree with TRBD1. This CDR3 is built from 15 residues. Germline V lookup: CDR1 LNHDA, CDR2 SQIVND (reference sequence). J lost 10 bases, V lost 7 bases, and 12 bases had no gene match. CDR3 in DNA: TGTGCCAGTACGGGAATCGGGACAGGGGAAGGAAAACTGTTTTTT. Amino acids: CASTGIGTGEGKLFF.

This sequence joins TRBV2 and TRBJ1-1; 10 bases map to TRBD1. V gave up 5 bases and J gave up 4 bases; unmatched junction bases: 4. This CDR3 spans 14 amino acids. CDR1 and CDR2 from the germline V gene are SNHLY and FYNNEI. CDR3 nucleotides: TGTGCCAGCAGTAGACAGGGGGCGCCCACTGAAGCTTTCTTT. It translates to CASSRQGAPTEAFF.

In nucleotides, the CDR3 is TGTGCCAGCAGCTTGAACAGGGCCGAGACCCAGTACTTC. Protein sequence: CASSLNRAETQYF. The chain recombines TRBV5-6 with TRBJ2-5, with a weak D call TRBD1 (6 bases). This CDR3 contains 13 residues. Germline CDR1 is SGHDT and CDR2 is YYEEEE. Trimming took 1 base from V and 5 from J, leaving 9 bases between them.

The CDR3 bases are TGTGCCAGTAGTAACCAGAGGAGTGACACTGAAGCTTTCTTT. Encoded protein: CASSNQRSDTEAFF. V and J are TRBV19 and TRBJ1-1; D gene ambiguous. CDR3 length: 14 residues. Germline CDR1 and CDR2: LNHDA and SQIVND (reference sequence). The germline V and J ends were trimmed by 4 bases and 3 bases, with 12 bases remaining between them.

V usage is TRBV18 and J usage is TRBJ2-7; 7 nucleotides align to TRBD1. The CDR3 runs 16 residues. Germline values: CDR1 KGHSH, CDR2 LQKENI. The J segment lost 5 bases and the V segment lost 4 bases, leaving 14 bases of the junction unmatched. The CDR3 region is CASSLTSRQGLHEQYF. The CDR3 region has the DNA TGTGCCAGCTCACTCACCAGTAGACAGGGCTTACACGAGCAGTACTTC.

This chain joins TRBV2 and TRBJ1-1; D is ambiguous. V lost 5 bases and J lost 6, with 13 bases in between. The CDR3 consists of 13 residues. Germline CDR1 and CDR2: SNHLY and FYNNEI. CDR3 in DNA: TGTGCCAGCAGTTTATCCCACACGTCTGAAGCTTTCTTT. As protein: CASSLSHTSEAFF. Full variable domain (remainder filled in from reference TRBV2 and TRBJ1-1): EPEVTQTPSHQVTQMGQEVILRCVPISNHLYFYWYRQILGQKVEFLVSFYNNEISEKSEIFDDQFSVERPDGSNFTLKIRSTKLEDSAMYFCASSLSHTSEAFFGQGTRLTVV.

The chain uses TRBV7-2 and TRBJ2-1; 11 bases align to TRBD2. Germline-derived CDR1 and CDR2 are SGHTA and FQGNSA. The CDR3 is 15 amino acids. J was trimmed by 7 bases and V by 7 bases; bases with no gene match: 9. CDR3 amino acids: CASTDLAGGWNEQFF. The CDR3 DNA reads as TGTGCCAGCACCGACCTAGCGGGGGGTTGGAATGAGCAGTTCTTC.

The chain couples TRBV7-9 to TRBJ2-3; perhaps TRBD1 as D (5 bases). The length of the CDR3 is 13 residues. Trimming shortened V by 6 bases and J by 2 bases, and 9 bases separated the two germline ends. From germline, CDR1 is SEHNR and CDR2 FQNEAQ (reference sequence). Written as DNA, the CDR3 is TGTGCCAGCAGTTCGACAGTCACAGATACGCAGTATTTT. Translation: CASSSTVTDTQYF. Combining the CDR3 with reference TRBV7-9 and TRBJ2-3 gives the whole variable domain DTGVSQNPRHKITKRGQNVTFRCDPISEHNRLYWYRQTLGQGPEFLTYFQNEAQLEKSRLLSDRFSAERPKGSFSTLEIQRTEQGDSAMYLCASSSTVTDTQYFGPGTRLTVL.

The chain carries TRBV2 and TRBJ2-5; 12 nucleotides agree with TRBD2. Unmatched junction bases numbered 1, after V lost 3 bases and J lost 2 bases. CDR1 SNHLY and CDR2 FYNNEI come from the germline V gene. The CDR3 runs 15 residues. CDR3 amino acids: CASSDLAGGQETQYF. DNA of the CDR3: TGTGCCAGCAGTGACCTAGCGGGAGGGCAAGAGACCCAGTACTTC. The whole variable domain, filled in from reference TRBV2 and TRBJ2-5, reads EPEVTQTPSHQVTQMGQEVILRCVPISNHLYFYWYRQILGQKVEFLVSFYNNEISEKSEIFDDQFSVERPDGSNFTLKIRSTKLEDSAMYFCASSDLAGGQETQYFGPGTRLLVL.

The rearrangement joins TRBV6-6 to TRBJ1-2, with D maybe TRBD1 (6 bases). V dropped 5 bases and J dropped 5 bases, with 9 bases sitting between them. CDR3 length equals 12 residues. Germline loops: CDR1 MNHNY, CDR2 SVGAGI (reference sequence). This CDR3 reads CASSPDSYGYTF. The CDR3 DNA reads TGTGCCAGCAGTCCGGACAGTTATGGCTACACCTTC.